A single sample is the source of the 4 T cell receptor beta chains below, sequenced in a study of blood T cell repertoires in COVID-19. Profiling relied on immunoSEQ multiplex PCR, and the TCRdb table lists in-frame clones only, not all of them. The profile covers some 150,000 clones, with around 86% appearing a single time and roughly 37% taken by the ten largest. The sample was peripheral blood. These receptor sequences come from a man aged 50-60 years who had recovered from COVID-19.

This clone came up a few times. This chain uses TRBV4-3 with TRBJ1-5; the D gene is possibly TRBD1 (6 bases). The germline V gene encodes CDR1 LGHNA and CDR2 YSLEER. The ends were cut back, 1 base at V and 0 bases at J, with 7 bases in the middle. The CDR3 spans 15 residues. The CDR3 DNA reads as TGCGCCAGCAGCCAAGGGACAGATAGCAATCAGCCCCAGCATTTT. Translation: CASSQGTDSNQPQHF.

The rearrangement uses TRBV15 and TRBJ1-2, with D maybe TRBD1 (6 bases). The CDR3 runs 17 residues. Germline V gives CDR1 LNHNV, CDR2 YYDKDF (reference sequence). V lost 0 bases and J lost 3, with 17 bases in between. The CDR3 bases are TGTGCCACCAGCAGAGAGGAAGTTACTCAGGGGTACTATGGCTACACCTTC. Its translation is CATSREEVTQGYYGYTF.

The chain recombines TRBV10-3 with TRBJ2-7; the D gene is possibly TRBD1 (8 bases). V gave up 9 bases and J gave up 3 bases, with 21 bases separating them. CDR1 and CDR2 from the germline V gene are ENHRY and SYGVKD. This CDR3 spans 15 amino acids. CDR3 region: CAIRPDRGGIYEQYF. CDR3 coding DNA: TGTGCCATTCGGCCCGACAGGGGAGGGATCTACGAGCAGTACTTC.

Relative to its sample, this clone is medium-sized. The V call is TRBV19, the J call TRBJ1-1; D is perhaps TRBD1 (6 bases). The ends were cut back, 6 bases at V and 4 bases at J, with 9 bases in the middle. Germline V lookup: CDR1 LNHDA, CDR2 SQIVND (reference sequence). This CDR3 spans 12 amino acids. The CDR3 sequence: CASRRTVTEAFF. The CDR3 region has the DNA TGTGCCAGTAGAAGGACAGTCACTGAAGCTTTCTTT.